This T cell receptor (beta chain) was found in a study of T-cell memory formation after mild COVID-19. On the study more broadly: TCR clustering was largely donor specific.

This clonotype has a handful of counts. Its antigen is undetermined. The authors produced TCR alpha and TCR beta cDNA libraries with sample barcodes and UMIs by 5'RACE using constant-segment primers. One entry per CDR3 protein, called by TCRdb with MiXCR from the 5' RACE reads. The sample contains roughly 240,000 distinct CDR3 sequences, 15% to 20% of which appear only once. Broader study findings: The authors did not confirm SARS-CoV-2 specificity of second-wave clones peaking day 37. The study found contracting CD4+ clones mainly in CM and EM and contracting CD8+ clones in EMRA.

Germline CDR1 reads MNHEY; CDR2 reads SVGEGT. The CDR3 is made up of 14 amino acids. Deletions cut 5 bases from V and 6 bases from J, with 14 bases between. Sequenced sample: PBMCs or a T cell subset sorted from them (not recorded which). The chain is built from TRBV6-2 or TRBV6-3 and TRBJ2-1, with TRBD2 as a possible D gene (6 bases). The sequence was collected from a man aged 18 to 30 who had mild COVID-19 (a few samples of this study predate the infection). Cell type and time point are not known. The CDR3 DNA reads TGTGCCAGCAGTCTCTCTTCGCGGGGCAATGAGCAGTTCTTC. Encoded protein: CASSLSSRGNEQFF.